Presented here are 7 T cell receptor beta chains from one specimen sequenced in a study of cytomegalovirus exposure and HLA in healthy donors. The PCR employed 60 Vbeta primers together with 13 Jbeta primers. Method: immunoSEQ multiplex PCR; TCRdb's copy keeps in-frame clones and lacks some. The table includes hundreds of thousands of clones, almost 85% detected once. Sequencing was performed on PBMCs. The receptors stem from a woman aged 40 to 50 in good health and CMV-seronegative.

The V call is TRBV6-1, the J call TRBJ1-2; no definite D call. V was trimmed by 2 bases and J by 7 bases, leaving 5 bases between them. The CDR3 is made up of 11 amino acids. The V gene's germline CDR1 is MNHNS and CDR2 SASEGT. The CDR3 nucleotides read TGTGCCAGCAGTGAACCGGGTGGCTACACCTTC. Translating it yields CASSEPGGYTF.

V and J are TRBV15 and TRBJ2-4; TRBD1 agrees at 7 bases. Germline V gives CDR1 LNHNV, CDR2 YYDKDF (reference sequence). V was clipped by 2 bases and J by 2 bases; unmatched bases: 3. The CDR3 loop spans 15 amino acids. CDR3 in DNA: TGTGCCACCAGCAGAACAGGGGATTCCAAAAACATTCAGTACTTC. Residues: CATSRTGDSKNIQYF.

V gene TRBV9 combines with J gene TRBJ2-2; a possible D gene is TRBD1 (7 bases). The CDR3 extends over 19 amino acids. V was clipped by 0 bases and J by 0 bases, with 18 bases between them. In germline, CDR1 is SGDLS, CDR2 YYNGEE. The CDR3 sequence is CASSVASQGGFSNTGELFF. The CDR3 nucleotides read TGTGCCAGCAGCGTAGCTAGTCAGGGGGGTTTCTCGAACACCGGGGAGCTGTTTTTT.

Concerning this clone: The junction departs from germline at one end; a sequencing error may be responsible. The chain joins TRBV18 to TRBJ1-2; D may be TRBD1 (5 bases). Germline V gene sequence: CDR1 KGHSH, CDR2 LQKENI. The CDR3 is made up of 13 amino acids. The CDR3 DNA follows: TGTGCCAGCTCACCCGGAGGGGAGCTTGGCTATACCTTC. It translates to CASSPGGELGYTF.

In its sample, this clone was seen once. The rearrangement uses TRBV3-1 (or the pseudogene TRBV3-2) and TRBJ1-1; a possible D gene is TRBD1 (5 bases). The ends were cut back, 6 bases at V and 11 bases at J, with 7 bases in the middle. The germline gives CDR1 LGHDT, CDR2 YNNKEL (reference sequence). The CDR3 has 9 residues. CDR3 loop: CASRGGAFF. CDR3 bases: TGTGCCAGCAGGGGGGGGGCTTTCTTT.

The CDR3 here is CSVEGGGTATYNEQFF. The DNA for the CDR3 is TGCAGCGTTGAGGGTGGGGGGACAGCTACCTACAATGAGCAGTTCTTC. V and J are TRBV29-1 and TRBJ2-1, with D perhaps matching TRBD1 (7 bases). V lost 3 bases, J lost 2 bases, and 17 bases lay in between. CDR3 length: 16 amino acids. CDR1 and CDR2 from the germline V gene are SQVTM and ANQGSEA.

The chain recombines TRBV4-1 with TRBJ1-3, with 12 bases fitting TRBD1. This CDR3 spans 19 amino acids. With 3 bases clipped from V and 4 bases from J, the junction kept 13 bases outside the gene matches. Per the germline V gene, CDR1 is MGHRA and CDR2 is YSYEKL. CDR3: CASSQGTGTGGVSGNTIYF. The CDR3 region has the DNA TGCGCCAGCAGCCAGGGGACCGGGACAGGGGGCGTCTCGGGAAACACCATATATTTT.